What follows describes a single T cell receptor (beta chain). Its antigen is not identified. With random hexamers, 0.5 to 1 ug RNA was reverse transcribed. immunoSEQ multiplex PCR amplified TCR beta CDR3 across 54 Vbeta, 13 Jbeta. TCRdb re-derived calls from the immunoSEQ multiplex PCR reads in MiXCR, one entry per CDR3 protein. The sample lists hundreds of thousands of distinct CDR3 sequences; roughly 81% were seen once. The study sequenced TCR beta in blood CD8+ and CD4+ T cells. Negative isolation was applied to CD8+ and CD4+ T cells, and FACS enrichment was applied to TEMRA cells. The data belong to a study of CD8 T cells in Susac syndrome. Study-level results: The study's TCR sequencing and HLA analysis covered a relatively small number of individuals, and the study acknowledged this.

This CDR3 spans 16 amino acids. Trimming took 1 base from V and 2 from J; bases not matched to a gene: 6. The V gene's germline CDR1 is LGHNA and CDR2 YNFKEQ. The source of this sequence is a human donor with multiple sclerosis. The chain couples TRBV4-2 to TRBJ2-3; 7 bases are a match to TRBD2. The sequencing input was CD8+ T cells from PBMCs. This CDR3 is CASSQARLAVTDTQYF. CDR3 DNA sequence: TGTGCCAGCAGCCAAGCGCGGCTAGCGGTCACAGATACGCAGTATTTT.